The source of this TCR beta chain is a study of cytomegalovirus exposure and HLA in healthy donors. The CDR3 has 11 residues. The germline gives CDR1 ENHRY, CDR2 SYGVKD. The V segment lost 10 bases and the J segment 4 bases; nucleotides outside the gene matches: 2. A single count supports this clone. The primer mix had 60 Vbeta and 13 Jbeta primers. Only in-frame clones appear in the TCRdb table, and some are missing; sequencing was by immunoSEQ multiplex PCR. The data show around 150,000 clones, 88% seen once. The rearrangement uses TRBV10-3 and TRBJ1-1; 8 nucleotides line up with TRBD1. Sequences were obtained from PBMCs. The sequence derives from a middle-aged woman in good health and CMV-seronegative. The CDR3 region is CATTGGTEAFF. The CDR3 nucleotides read TGTGCCACCACAGGGGGCACTGAAGCTTTCTTT.